Presented here are 27 T cell receptor beta chains from one specimen sequenced in a study of post-analysis software for immune sequencing data. No antigen is known for these receptors. TCR beta cDNA libraries had unique molecular identifiers. MiXCR was run by TCRdb on the PCR reads, yielding one entry per CDR3 protein. The data contain around 200,000 distinct CDR3 sequences, approximately 29% of them seen just once; the ten biggest clones take up 3% to 3.5%. Study-level results: Roughly five TRBV segments appeared more often in patients than in controls, and TRBV5-6, TRBV5-1 and TRBV20-1 were among these.

The sample taken for sequencing was blood. These receptors were collected from a girl aged 2 to 17 with multiple sclerosis.

This clonotype was detected a few times. The chain employs TRBV6-6 and TRBJ1-4; 8 nucleotides align to TRBD1. Germline V gene data show CDR1 as MNHNY and CDR2 as SVGAGI (reference sequence). With 10 bases clipped from V and 8 bases from J, the junction kept 9 bases outside the gene matches. There are 13 residues in the CDR3. CDR3 coding DNA: TGTGCCAACTCAAACAGGGGGGGAGAAAAACTGTTTTTT. Encoded protein: CANSNRGGEKLFF.

This clonotype was detected only a few times. The genes are TRBV28 and TRBJ2-7, with 15 bases matching TRBD2. The V and J ends lost 6 bases and 6 bases, in that order; junction bases with no gene match: 6. This CDR3 region has 15 residues. Germline V CDR1 and CDR2: MDHEN, SYDVKM. CDR3 amino acids: CASREGTSGRREQYF. The DNA of the CDR3 is TGTGCCAGCAGGGAAGGGACTAGCGGGAGGCGCGAGCAGTACTTC.

Ten or more counts support this clonotype. The chain employs TRBV20-1 and TRBJ2-3; 7 bases are a match to TRBD2. The CDR3 sequence is 12 residues long. Germline V gene lookup returns CDR1 DFQATT and CDR2 SNEGSKA (reference sequence). With 8 bases clipped from V and 2 bases from J, the junction kept 4 bases outside the gene matches. CDR3 DNA sequence: TGCAGTCTAGCGGCATCCACAGATACGCAGTATTTT. As protein: CSLAASTDTQYF.

This clonotype has only a few counts. The rearrangement joins TRBV5-1 to TRBJ2-1; 9 bases align to TRBD1. Germline V gene lookup returns CDR1 SGHRS and CDR2 YFSETQ. V gave up 4 bases and J gave up 8 bases; unmatched junction bases: 7. The CDR3 covers 14 residues. The CDR3 bases are TGCGCCAGCAGCCGGGACAGGGTGGTGGATGAGCAGTTCTTC. Translation gives CASSRDRVVDEQFF.

For this clonotype: A single base separates this from a much larger clone, so it may be a read error. The J gene is TRBJ2-7, the V gene TRBV7-9, with D maybe TRBD2 (6 bases). The V gene's germline CDR1 is SEHNR and CDR2 FQNEAQ (reference sequence). There are 14 residues in the CDR3. In DNA, the CDR3 is TGTGCCGGCAGCCTGTCCGGGACTTCTAACGAGCAGTACTTC. It codes for CAGSLSGTSNEQYF.

The chain carries TRBV30 and TRBJ1-2; weak D call: TRBD1 (5 bases). Germline V gene sequence: CDR1 GTSNPN, CDR2 SVGIG (reference sequence). CDR3 length equals 13 residues. Trimming pared 0 bases from V and 7 bases from J, leaving 12 bases between. The CDR3, as DNA: TGTGCCTGGAGTGTAGGAGACAGTGGTGGCTACACCTTC. Translation: CAWSVGDSGGYTF.

This chain uses TRBV5-5 with TRBJ2-3, with D possibly TRBD2 on 5 matching bases. CDR3 length: 15 amino acids. Germline CDR1 and CDR2: SGHKS and YYEKEE (reference sequence). The germline V and J ends were trimmed by 4 bases and 3 bases, with 15 bases remaining between them. The CDR3 here is CASSHLTRGTDTQYF. DNA of the CDR3: TGTGCCAGCAGCCACCTTACTAGAGGTACAGATACGCAGTATTTT. The whole variable domain, remainder taken from reference TRBV5-5 and TRBJ2-3, is DAGVTQSPTHLIKTRGQQVTLRCSPISGHKSVSWYQQVLGQGPQFIFQYYEKEERGRGNFPDRFSARQFPNYSSELNVNALLLGDSALYLCASSHLTRGTDTQYFGPGTRLTVL.

Only a few counts were recorded for this clonotype. The chain combines TRBV6-6 with TRBJ1-5, with a possible D match to TRBD1 (6 bases). There are 16 residues in the CDR3. CDR1 and CDR2 from the germline V gene are MNHNY and SVGAGI (reference sequence). V was clipped by 2 bases and J by 1 base, with 12 bases between them. The CDR3 reads CASSYGGGASNQPQHF. The CDR3 DNA sequence: TGTGCCAGCAGTTACGGGGGGGGCGCCAGCAATCAGCCCCAGCATTTT.

Comment on this clonotype: One base away lies a much larger clone, so this may be a sequencing read error. This sequence joins TRBV6-5 and TRBJ2-1; the match to TRBD1 covers 7 bases. CDR1 and CDR2 (germline): MNHEY, SVGAGI. This CDR3 is 14 amino acids long. The V segment lost 2 bases and the J segment 10 bases; nucleotides outside the gene matches: 8. The CDR3 nucleotides read TGTGCCAGCAGTTACCACAGGGGAACCTACGAGCAGTTCTTC. This codes for CASSYHRGTYEQFF.

This clonotype was counted at least ten times. V is TRBV12-3 or TRBV12-4 and J is TRBJ1-5, with D possibly TRBD1 on 5 matching bases. The V gene lost 3 bases and the J gene lost 4 bases, with 13 bases spanning the gap. The CDR3 extends over 15 amino acids. The CDR3 DNA follows: TGTGCCAGCAGTTTGGTAGGGACTGCTAATCAGCCCCAGCATTTT. As protein: CASSLVGTANQPQHF.

Comment on this clonotype: A much larger clone lies one base from this, so it may be a read error. The chain joins TRBV2 to TRBJ2-7; the D is unclear. The CDR3 runs 13 residues. Trimming shortened V by 1 base and J by 9 bases, and 13 bases separated the two germline ends. Germline CDR1 and CDR2: SNHLY and FYNNEI. The CDR3 is CASSEDGRFLQYF. As DNA, the CDR3 is TGTGCCAGCAGTGAAGATGGTCGGTTTTTGCAGTACTTC.

This clonotype was picked up many times. DNA for the CDR3: TGCGCCAGCAGCTTCACAGCGAGGAGCTCCTACGAGCAGTACTTC. Its translation: CASSFTARSSYEQYF. The rearrangement links TRBV5-1 to TRBJ2-7; D unclear. Germline CDR1 SGHRS, CDR2 YFSETQ. Trimming removed 2 bases from V and 0 bases from J, with 12 bases in between. The CDR3 is made up of 15 amino acids.

This clonotype was detected a few times. V usage is TRBV28 and J usage is TRBJ1-1, with a possible D match to TRBD1 (5 bases). The CDR3 is made up of 14 amino acids. Germline values: CDR1 MDHEN, CDR2 SYDVKM. Trimming pared 3 bases from V and 11 bases from J, leaving 19 bases between. The CDR3 sequence: CASSFDGPGRRAFF. As DNA, the CDR3 is TGTGCCAGCAGTTTTGACGGCCCGGGACGAAGGGCTTTCTTT.

The gene calls are TRBV24-1 and TRBJ2-3; D ambiguous. V gave up 3 bases and J gave up 6 bases, with 9 bases separating them. The length of the CDR3 is 13 residues. Germline-derived CDR1 and CDR2 are KGHDR and SFDVKD. DNA for the CDR3: TGTGCCACCAGTGATCCCCCCACGGATACGCAGTATTTT. It codes for CATSDPPTDTQYF.

The gene calls are TRBV5-1 and TRBJ2-2; D remains ambiguous. Trimming removed 0 bases from V and 4 bases from J, with 7 bases in between. CDR1 is SGHRS and CDR2 is YFSETQ in the germline V gene. The CDR3 has 14 amino acids. The CDR3 DNA sequence: TGCGCCAGCAGCTTGGGGACCCTCACCGGGGAGCTGTTTTTT. Translating it yields CASSLGTLTGELFF. Based on the CDR3 plus reference TRBV5-1 and TRBJ2-2, the full variable domain is KAGVTQTPRYLIKTRGQQVTLSCSPISGHRSVSWYQQTPGQGLQFLFEYFSETQRNKGNFPGRFSGRQFSNSRSEMNVSTLELGDSALYLCASSLGTLTGELFFGEGSRLTVL.

The table lists this clonotype with a few counts. V is TRBV2 and J is TRBJ2-1; 9 bases are a match to TRBD1. Germline loops: CDR1 SNHLY, CDR2 FYNNEI. The CDR3 extends over 16 amino acids. J was trimmed by 10 bases and V by 4 bases; bases with no gene match: 14. This chain's CDR3 is CASSGLGQGVWGEQFF. The CDR3 DNA is TGTGCCAGCAGTGGGTTGGGACAGGGAGTTTGGGGCGAGCAGTTCTTC. The variable domain in full, with the rest retrieved from reference TRBV2 and TRBJ2-1, is EPEVTQTPSHQVTQMGQEVILRCVPISNHLYFYWYRQILGQKVEFLVSFYNNEISEKSEIFDDQFSVERPDGSNFTLKIRSTKLEDSAMYFCASSGLGQGVWGEQFFGPGTRLTVL.

The gene calls are TRBV6-6 and TRBJ2-1; 8 nucleotides align to TRBD2. The CDR3 consists of 13 residues. V was pared by 9 bases and J by 6 bases, with 7 bases of the junction left unmatched. Germline values: CDR1 MNHNY, CDR2 SVGAGI (reference sequence). The CDR3 nucleotides are TGTGCCAGACACGGGGGGGTCCCCAATGAGCAGTTCTTC. This codes for CARHGGVPNEQFF.

This clonotype was picked up a small number of times. The chain couples TRBV6-6 to TRBJ1-3; TRBD1 aligns across 11 bases. Germline V gene lookup returns CDR1 MNHNY and CDR2 SVGAGI (reference sequence). This CDR3 contains 17 residues. V lost 6 bases to trimming and J lost 0 bases; unmatched junction nucleotides: 7. CDR3 in DNA: TGTGCCAGCAGCCGGACAGGGGGCGGCGGCTCTGGAAACACCATATATTTT. Translated: CASSRTGGGGSGNTIYF.

The rearrangement uses TRBV20-1 and TRBJ2-1; 7 nucleotides line up with TRBD2. With 8 bases clipped from V and 10 bases from J, the junction kept 5 bases outside the gene matches. CDR3 length: 10 residues. Germline V gene data show CDR1 as DFQATT and CDR2 as SNEGSKA (reference sequence). CDR3 DNA sequence: TGCAGTCCAAAGCGGGAAGAGCAGTTCTTC. Translation: CSPKREEQFF.

This clonotype was recorded many times. The V and J genes are TRBV4-1 and TRBJ2-7; D perhaps matches TRBD2 (6 bases). Per the germline V gene, CDR1 is MGHRA and CDR2 is YSYEKL. V was cut by 4 bases and J by 3 bases, with 19 bases left in between. The CDR3 sequence is 16 residues long. The CDR3 DNA follows: TGCGCCAGCAGCCCCGGGAGCGTGCGGATAGGCTACGAGCAGTACTTC. It translates to CASSPGSVRIGYEQYF.

About this clonotype: A much larger clone is a single base away; this may be a read error. This chain joins TRBV20-1 and TRBJ2-1; D ambiguous. Gene TRBJ2-7 matches the end of the DNA better, so the J call may be wrong. Per the germline V gene, CDR1 is DFQATT and CDR2 is SNEGSKA (reference sequence). The CDR3 runs to 14 residues. The CDR3 sequence: CSAGDLSSYNEQYF. CDR3 nucleotide sequence: TGCAGTGCTGGTGACCTGAGCTCCTACAATGAGCAGTACTTC.

This clonotype came up many times. This chain joins TRBV7-9 and TRBJ1-2; TRBD1 might be the D (6 bases). The germline gives CDR1 SEHNR, CDR2 FQNEAQ (reference sequence). The CDR3 length is 13 residues. Trimming stripped 7 bases from V and 7 bases from J, with 16 bases between. CDR3 sequence: CASTNVQGGGYTF. The CDR3 DNA sequence: TGTGCCAGCACAAACGTACAGGGAGGTGGCTACACCTTC.

The gene calls are TRBV20-1 and TRBJ1-3; no clear D gene. The CDR3 is 15 residues long. In germline, CDR1 is DFQATT, CDR2 SNEGSKA (reference sequence). Trimming left V 0 bases short and J 0 bases short, with 9 bases between. CDR3 sequence (DNA): TGCAGTGCTAGAGATCGGGTCAGCTCTGGAAACACCATATATTTT. Protein sequence: CSARDRVSSGNTIYF.

This clonotype was detected ten times or more. This chain links TRBV12-3 or TRBV12-4 with TRBJ2-7; no firm D call. V was trimmed by 2 bases and J by 2 bases, leaving 10 bases between them. The CDR3 has 14 amino acids. CDR3 bases: TGTGCCAGCAGTTTATGGGCAGTTGCCTACGAGCAGTACTTC. Translating it yields CASSLWAVAYEQYF.

This clonotype was found a few times. The chain links TRBV7-2 to TRBJ2-5; tentative D call: TRBD2 (7 bases). CDR3 length: 15 residues. Germline V gene sequence: CDR1 SGHTA, CDR2 FQGNSA. Between the trimmed V and J ends, which lost 1 base and 5 bases, there was a span of 14 bases. In DNA, the CDR3 is TGTGCCAGCAGCTTAGTGGCGGGGGCCTGGGAGACCCAGTACTTC. It codes for CASSLVAGAWETQYF.

This clonotype came up many times. The chain links TRBV20-1 to TRBJ2-1; D is possibly TRBD1 (6 bases). Trimming removed 5 bases from V and 7 bases from J, with 21 bases in between. This CDR3 is built from 15 residues. Germline loops: CDR1 DFQATT, CDR2 SNEGSKA (reference sequence). CDR3 protein: CSAVRQATLSNEQFF. For the CDR3, the DNA is TGCAGTGCTGTTAGACAGGCCACCTTGTCTAATGAGCAGTTCTTC.

This clonotype was recorded once. It may be a read error: a sequence one base away is much more abundant. The rearrangement links TRBV10-3 to TRBJ2-7; maybe TRBD2 (5 bases). The CDR3 is 16 residues long. Germline CDR1 is ENHRY and CDR2 is SYGVKD. The CDR3 nucleotides read TGTGCCATCAGTGAGGACGGAGCGGACCTCTCCTACGGGCAGTACTTC. Its translation: CAISEDGADLSYGQYF.